Shown below are 20 T cell receptor beta chains from a single sample sequenced in a study of identical twins. TCRdb itself ran the 5' RACE reads through MiXCR, one entry per CDR3 protein. The table lists 460,000 or so distinct CDR3 sequences, 12% to 15% of them singletons. The sample also formed part of further work on yellow fever vaccine responses in identical twins.

Sequencing was carried out using CD4+ T cells sorted from blood. All receptors derive from a woman aged 18-29 years in good health.

This chain connects TRBV20-1 to TRBJ2-3; 11 positions agree with TRBD2. The CDR3 runs to 12 residues. J lost 9 bases, V lost 1 base, and 0 bases had no gene match. The germline V gene has CDR1 DFQATT and CDR2 SNEGSKA (reference sequence). The CDR3 DNA reads as TGCAGTGCTAGAGGGACTAGCGGGACGCAGTATTTT. Translating gives CSARGTSGTQYF.

This clonotype was picked up a small number of times. The CDR3 protein is CASSQEKSGYTF. As DNA, the CDR3 is TGCGCCAGCAGCCAAGAGAAGTCTGGCTACACCTTC. The gene calls are TRBV4-1 and TRBJ1-2; D not resolved. The CDR3 consists of 12 residues. V shed 0 bases and J shed 7 bases, with 6 bases lying between them. From germline, CDR1 is MGHRA and CDR2 YSYEKL.

This clonotype has more than one count but fewer than ten. This rearrangement joins TRBV20-1 to TRBJ1-5, with D possibly matching TRBD1 (5 bases). The germline V and J ends were trimmed by 6 bases and 8 bases, with 17 bases remaining between them. Germline V gene lookup returns CDR1 DFQATT and CDR2 SNEGSKA (reference sequence). The CDR3 covers 13 residues. The DNA for the CDR3 is TGCAGTGCCAGCGGTTCAGGGTGGGAGCCCCAGCATTTT. Translated, it gives CSASGSGWEPQHF.

This clonotype has a handful of counts. The V call is TRBV29-1, the J call TRBJ2-5; D uncertain. CDR3 length: 12 amino acids. Germline V gene data show CDR1 as SQVTM and CDR2 as ANQGSEA. The germline V and J ends were trimmed by 1 base and 5 bases, with 8 bases remaining between them. The CDR3 reads CSVEGPVETQYF. CDR3 bases: TGCAGCGTTGAAGGACCAGTCGAGACCCAGTACTTC. The full variable domain, rest sourced from reference TRBV29-1 and TRBJ2-5, is SAVISQKPSRDICQRGTSLTIQCQVDSQVTMMFWYRQQPGQSLTLIATANQGSEATYESGFVIDKFPISRPNLTFSTLTVSNMSPEDSSIYLCSVEGPVETQYFGPGTRLLVL.

There are a few counts of this clonotype. The V call is TRBV5-1, the J call TRBJ2-5; D gene ambiguous. The CDR3 contains 13 residues. V lost 9 bases, J lost 1 base, and 13 bases lay in between. Germline loops: CDR1 SGHRS, CDR2 YFSETQ. Here the CDR3 reads CATRKGSQETQYF. The CDR3 DNA follows: TGCGCCACTAGAAAGGGCTCCCAAGAGACCCAGTACTTC. Based on the CDR3 plus reference TRBV5-1 and TRBJ2-5, the full variable domain is KAGVTQTPRYLIKTRGQQVTLSCSPISGHRSVSWYQQTPGQGLQFLFEYFSETQRNKGNFPGRFSGRQFSNSRSEMNVSTLELGDSALYLCATRKGSQETQYFGPGTRLLVL.

The V and J genes are TRBV6-2 or TRBV6-3 and TRBJ2-1; D might be TRBD1 (5 bases). CDR3 length equals 11 residues. Trimming shortened V by 7 bases and J by 12 bases, and 13 bases separated the two germline ends. Germline CDR1 and CDR2: MNHEY and SVGEGT. The CDR3 nucleotides are TGTGCCAGCACCAATCAGGGTCGGCAGTTCTTC. Residues: CASTNQGRQFF.

This clonotype was found many times. V usage is TRBV28 and J usage is TRBJ1-6, with D uncertain. V lost 3 bases and J lost 7, with 4 bases in between. The germline V gene has CDR1 MDHEN and CDR2 SYDVKM. This CDR3 has 12 residues. The CDR3 spells CASSFRNSPLHF. CDR3 bases: TGTGCCAGCAGTTTTAGGAATTCACCCCTCCACTTT.

This clonotype has ten or more counts. The rearrangement uses TRBV18 and TRBJ2-1; 7 nucleotides line up with TRBD2. The CDR3 extends over 16 amino acids. Unmatched junction bases numbered 10, after V lost 4 bases and J lost 4 bases. Germline V CDR1 and CDR2: KGHSH, LQKENI. CDR3 amino acids: CASSLISGAIYNEQFF. Here the CDR3 DNA reads TGTGCCAGCTCACTAATCAGCGGGGCGATATACAATGAGCAGTTCTTC. Supplemented by reference TRBV18 and TRBJ2-1, the full variable domain reads NAGVMQNPRHLVRRRGQEARLRCSPMKGHSHVYWYRQLPEEGLKFMVYLQKENIIDESGMPKERFSAEFPKEGPSILRIQQVVRGDSAAYFCASSLISGAIYNEQFFGPGTRLTVL.

This clonotype was counted between two and nine times. V is TRBV12-3 or TRBV12-4 and J is TRBJ2-7; D not certain. Trimming cost V 7 bases and J 3 bases, with 16 bases left between them. CDR3 length equals 14 residues. CDR3 DNA: TGTGCCAGCACCACCTGGACCGAACTCTACGAGCAGTACTTC. Translation: CASTTWTELYEQYF.

The chain has TRBV27 and TRBJ2-5; 7 nucleotides match TRBD1. CDR3 length: 17 residues. V trimming: 4 bases; J trimming: 3 bases; junction bases outside the gene matches: 14. Germline V gives CDR1 MNHEY, CDR2 SMNVEV (reference sequence). The CDR3 coding sequence is TGTGCCAGCAGTTACAGGGGTGGGGGTTCTGCGAAAGAGACCCAGTACTTC. This translates into CASSYRGGGSAKETQYF.

This clonotype was seen repeatedly, ten times or more. The V gene is TRBV5-1, the J gene TRBJ2-1; 9 positions match TRBD1. J gave up 8 bases and V 0 bases, and 6 bases lay outside the gene matches. Germline V gene data show CDR1 as SGHRS and CDR2 as YFSETQ. CDR3 length equals 15 residues. CDR3 sequence: CASSLDGTGFYEQFF. The CDR3 coding sequence is TGCGCCAGCAGCTTGGACGGGACAGGGTTTTATGAGCAGTTCTTC. The whole variable domain, remainder taken from reference TRBV5-1 and TRBJ2-1, is KAGVTQTPRYLIKTRGQQVTLSCSPISGHRSVSWYQQTPGQGLQFLFEYFSETQRNKGNFPGRFSGRQFSNSRSEMNVSTLELGDSALYLCASSLDGTGFYEQFFGPGTRLTVL.

The chain recombines TRBV9 with TRBJ2-5; D uncertain. This CDR3 is 14 amino acids long. Germline CDR1 reads SGDLS; CDR2 reads YYNGEE. Trimming removed 4 bases from V and 0 bases from J, with 10 bases in between. The CDR3 sequence: CASSSTAYQETQYF. DNA for the CDR3: TGTGCCAGCAGCTCAACAGCGTACCAAGAGACCCAGTACTTC.

This clonotype was detected ten times or more. J is TRBJ1-6 and V is TRBV7-8, with D unclear. This CDR3 comprises 14 residues. Germline CDR1 SGHVS, CDR2 FQNEAQ. V lost 1 base to trimming and J lost 5 bases, with 6 bases between them. The CDR3 DNA follows: TGTGCCAGCAGCTTAGGAGGCAATAATTCACCCCTCCACTTT. It yields the protein CASSLGGNNSPLHF.

This clonotype was detected ten times or more. This rearrangement joins TRBV5-1 to TRBJ2-1; D ambiguous. The ends were cut back, 0 bases at V and 2 bases at J, with 9 bases in the middle. Germline CDR1 reads SGHRS; CDR2 reads YFSETQ. The CDR3 loop spans 15 amino acids. The chain's CDR3 is CASSLGVSTYNEQFF. CDR3 coding DNA: TGCGCCAGCAGCTTGGGCGTTAGCACCTACAATGAGCAGTTCTTC.

The gene calls are TRBV7-9 and TRBJ1-1; 7 bases are shared with TRBD1. The CDR3 has 17 amino acids. V shed 4 bases and J 0 bases; nucleotides not matched to a gene: 11. The germline gives CDR1 SEHNR, CDR2 FQNEAQ (reference sequence). CDR3 loop: CASSSSATGTVNTEAFF. CDR3 nucleotide sequence: TGTGCCAGCAGCTCCTCCGCGACAGGGACAGTGAACACTGAAGCTTTCTTT.

The V call is TRBV9, the J call TRBJ2-3; D tentatively fits TRBD1 or TRBD2 (5 bases each). This CDR3 comprises 16 residues. The V end was cut by 2 bases, the J end by 0 bases, with 13 bases between. CDR1 and CDR2 from the germline V gene are SGDLS and YYNGEE. The CDR3, as DNA: TGTGCCAGCAGCGTGGGACCAAGTACTAGCACAGATACGCAGTATTTT. Its translation is CASSVGPSTSTDTQYF.

This sequence joins TRBV28 and TRBJ2-5, with 12 bases identical to TRBD1. The germline CDR1 and CDR2 sequences are MDHEN and SYDVKM. The CDR3 sequence is 15 residues long. Losses at the gene ends were 6 bases for V and 4 bases for J; bases not matched to a gene: 6. DNA of the CDR3: TGTGCCAGCAGGCCCCGGGACAGGGGGCCAGAGACCCAGTACTTC. Its protein is CASRPRDRGPETQYF.

The chain combines TRBV7-9 with TRBJ2-7, with TRBD1 identical over 9 bases. The junction had 0 bases not matched to a gene; V was cut back by 6 bases and J by 0 bases. Germline V gives CDR1 SEHNR, CDR2 FQNEAQ (reference sequence). The CDR3 consists of 13 residues. CDR3 loop: CASRTGGSYEQYF. The CDR3 bases are TGTGCCAGCAGGACAGGGGGCTCCTACGAGCAGTACTTC.

This chain links TRBV20-1 with TRBJ2-5; TRBD2 matches 9 bases. This CDR3 is built from 16 residues. Germline CDR1 and CDR2: DFQATT and SNEGSKA (reference sequence). J lost 1 base, V lost 0 bases, and 6 bases had no gene match. The CDR3 loop is CSARDRASGVQETQYF. The CDR3 bases are TGCAGTGCTAGAGATCGGGCTAGCGGGGTCCAAGAGACCCAGTACTTC.

This chain links TRBV28 with TRBJ2-1; 13 nucleotides match TRBD2. V dropped 4 bases and J dropped 14; count of bases not matched to a gene: 8. The V gene's germline CDR1 is MDHEN and CDR2 SYDVKM. This CDR3 region has 14 residues. CDR3 bases: TGTGCCAGCAGTTCCCTGACTAGCGGGAGGAAAGAGTTCTTC. It specifies CASSSLTSGRKEFF.